This T cell receptor (beta chain) was recovered during a study of T cell responses to AZD1222 COVID-19 vaccine. TCRdb keeps only in-frame clones here, not all; method: immunoSEQ multiplex PCR. Of about 160,000 clones listed, 85% to 90% were seen once; the top ten hold 4.3%. V lost 0 bases and J lost 6, with 10 bases in between. Per germline, CDR1 LGHDT and CDR2 YNNKEL (reference sequence). The CDR3 runs 14 residues. V and J are TRBV3-1 (or the pseudogene TRBV3-2) and TRBJ2-3; unclear D gene. The sequencing used peripheral blood, collected 28 days after the second AZD1222 dose. This TCR derives from an adult who received the AZD1222 COVID-19 vaccine. The CDR3 sequence: CASSQDRRRDTQYF. In nucleotides, the CDR3 is TGTGCCAGCAGCCAAGATCGACGTCGGGATACGCAGTATTTT.